This T cell receptor beta chain was identified in a study of blood T cell repertoires in COVID-19. Across the whole study: There were acute and convalescent COVID-19 samples, and they came from the United States, Italy and Spain. T cells, B-cell-depleted T cells, or PBMCs provided the cDNA or gDNA that served as material.

In the authors' methods: Estimation of nucleated cell counts was performed using reference gene primer amplification. Clones were sequenced by immunoSEQ multiplex PCR, and TCRdb holds only the in-frame ones, with some missing. D and trimming were read from the DNA, whereas the V and J calls and clone size are those reported in that table. This sample has about 77,000 clones, with roughly nine tenths found just once. Germline values: CDR1 SEHNR, CDR2 FQNEAQ (reference sequence). CDR3 size: 13 residues. The V end was cut by 5 bases, the J end by 7 bases, with 11 bases between. The sequenced sample was peripheral blood. The source is a woman older than 75 with active or convalescent COVID-19. The genes are TRBV7-9 and TRBJ1-4, with no clear D. The DNA of the CDR3 is TGTGCCAGCAGCCCACGGGTGCGTGAAAAACTGTTTTTT. Translating gives CASSPRVREKLFF.